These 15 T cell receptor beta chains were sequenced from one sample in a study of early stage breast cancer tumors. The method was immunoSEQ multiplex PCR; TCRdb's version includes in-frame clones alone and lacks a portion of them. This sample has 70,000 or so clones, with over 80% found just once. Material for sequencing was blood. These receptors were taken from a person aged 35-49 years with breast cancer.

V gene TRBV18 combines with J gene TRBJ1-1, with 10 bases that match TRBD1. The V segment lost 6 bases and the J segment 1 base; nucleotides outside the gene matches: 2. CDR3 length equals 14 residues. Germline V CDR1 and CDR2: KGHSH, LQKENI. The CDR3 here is CASSWTGGNTEAFF. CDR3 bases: TGTGCCAGCTCGTGGACAGGGGGGAACACTGAAGCTTTCTTT. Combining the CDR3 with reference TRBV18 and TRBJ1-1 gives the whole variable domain NAGVMQNPRHLVRRRGQEARLRCSPMKGHSHVYWYRQLPEEGLKFMVYLQKENIIDESGMPKERFSAEFPKEGPSILRIQQVVRGDSAAYFCASSWTGGNTEAFFGQGTRLTVV.

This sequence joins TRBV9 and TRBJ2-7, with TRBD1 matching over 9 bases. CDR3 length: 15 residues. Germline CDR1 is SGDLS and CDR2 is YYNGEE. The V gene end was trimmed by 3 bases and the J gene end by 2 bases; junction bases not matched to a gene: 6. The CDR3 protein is CASSAGTGITYEQYF. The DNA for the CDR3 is TGTGCCAGCAGCGCGGGGACAGGGATTACCTACGAGCAGTACTTC.

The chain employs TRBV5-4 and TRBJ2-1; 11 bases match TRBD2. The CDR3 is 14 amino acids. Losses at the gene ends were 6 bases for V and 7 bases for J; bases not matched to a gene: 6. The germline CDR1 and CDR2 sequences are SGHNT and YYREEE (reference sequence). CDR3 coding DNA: TGTGCCAGCAACCTAGCGGGAGGTAGGAATGAGCAGTTCTTC. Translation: CASNLAGGRNEQFF.

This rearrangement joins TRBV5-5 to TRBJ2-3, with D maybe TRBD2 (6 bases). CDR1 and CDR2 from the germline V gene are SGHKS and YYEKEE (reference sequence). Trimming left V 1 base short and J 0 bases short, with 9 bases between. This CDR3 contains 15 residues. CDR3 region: CASSLLLASTDTQYF. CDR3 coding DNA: TGTGCCAGCAGCTTGTTACTAGCTAGCACAGATACGCAGTATTTT. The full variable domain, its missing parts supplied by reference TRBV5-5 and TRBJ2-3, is DAGVTQSPTHLIKTRGQQVTLRCSPISGHKSVSWYQQVLGQGPQFIFQYYEKEERGRGNFPDRFSARQFPNYSSELNVNALLLGDSALYLCASSLLLASTDTQYFGPGTRLTVL.

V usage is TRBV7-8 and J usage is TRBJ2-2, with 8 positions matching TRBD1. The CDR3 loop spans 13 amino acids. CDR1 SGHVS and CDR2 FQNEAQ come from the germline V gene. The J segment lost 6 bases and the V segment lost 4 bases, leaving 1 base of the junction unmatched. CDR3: CASSSQGAGELFF. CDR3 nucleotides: TGTGCCAGCAGCTCACAGGGGGCCGGGGAGCTGTTTTTT.

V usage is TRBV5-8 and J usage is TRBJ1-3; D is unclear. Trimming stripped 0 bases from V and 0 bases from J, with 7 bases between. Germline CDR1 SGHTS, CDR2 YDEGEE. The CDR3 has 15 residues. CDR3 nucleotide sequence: TGTGCCAGCAGCTTGGACGCAGTCTCTGGAAACACCATATATTTT. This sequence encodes CASSLDAVSGNTIYF.

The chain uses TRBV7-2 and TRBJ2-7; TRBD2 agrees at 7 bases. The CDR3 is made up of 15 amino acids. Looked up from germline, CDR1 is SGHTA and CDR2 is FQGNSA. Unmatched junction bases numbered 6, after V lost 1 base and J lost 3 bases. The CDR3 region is CASSLESSGIYEQYF. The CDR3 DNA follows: TGTGCCAGCAGCTTAGAGTCTAGCGGAATCTACGAGCAGTACTTC.

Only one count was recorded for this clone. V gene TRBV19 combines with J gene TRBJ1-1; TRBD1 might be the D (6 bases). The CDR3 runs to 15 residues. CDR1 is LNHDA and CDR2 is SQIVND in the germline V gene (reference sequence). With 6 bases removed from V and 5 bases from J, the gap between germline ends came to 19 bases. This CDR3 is CASRYHRGQKTEAFF. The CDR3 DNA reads TGTGCCAGTAGATACCACCGGGGGCAGAAAACTGAAGCTTTCTTT.

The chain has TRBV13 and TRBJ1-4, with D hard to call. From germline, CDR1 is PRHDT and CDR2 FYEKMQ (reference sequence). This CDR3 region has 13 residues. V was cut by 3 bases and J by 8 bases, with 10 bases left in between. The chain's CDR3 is CASSFGLREKLFF. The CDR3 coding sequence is TGTGCCAGCAGCTTCGGACTGAGAGAAAAACTGTTTTTT.

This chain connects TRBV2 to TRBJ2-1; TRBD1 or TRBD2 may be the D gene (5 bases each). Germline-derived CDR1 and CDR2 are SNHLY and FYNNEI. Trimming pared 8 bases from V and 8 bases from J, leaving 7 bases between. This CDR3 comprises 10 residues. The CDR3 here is CASLGDEQFF. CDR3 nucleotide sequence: TGTGCCAGCTTGGGGGATGAGCAGTTCTTC. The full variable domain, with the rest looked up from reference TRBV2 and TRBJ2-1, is EPEVTQTPSHQVTQMGQEVILRCVPISNHLYFYWYRQILGQKVEFLVSFYNNEISEKSEIFDDQFSVERPDGSNFTLKIRSTKLEDSAMYFCASLGDEQFFGPGTRLTVL.

CDR3 nucleotides: TGTGCCAGCAGTGAAATGATCTCTGGAAACACCATATATTTT. Amino acids: CASSEMISGNTIYF. The chain joins TRBV2 to TRBJ1-3; D is uncertain. Germline V gene data show CDR1 as SNHLY and CDR2 as FYNNEI. There are 14 residues in the CDR3. Trimming took 2 bases from V and 0 from J, leaving 5 bases between them. The entire variable domain, with the rest obtained from reference TRBV2 and TRBJ1-3, is as follows: EPEVTQTPSHQVTQMGQEVILRCVPISNHLYFYWYRQILGQKVEFLVSFYNNEISEKSEIFDDQFSVERPDGSNFTLKIRSTKLEDSAMYFCASSEMISGNTIYFGEGSWLTVV.

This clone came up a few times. CDR3 in amino acids: CASSPSGTGTYEQYF. The CDR3 nucleotides read TGTGCCAGCAGTCCCTCCGGGACAGGGACTTACGAGCAGTACTTC. V gene TRBV28 combines with J gene TRBJ2-7; 9 bases match TRBD1. CDR3 length: 15 residues. CDR1 MDHEN and CDR2 SYDVKM come from the germline V gene. J gave up 4 bases and V 5 bases, and 9 bases lay outside the gene matches.

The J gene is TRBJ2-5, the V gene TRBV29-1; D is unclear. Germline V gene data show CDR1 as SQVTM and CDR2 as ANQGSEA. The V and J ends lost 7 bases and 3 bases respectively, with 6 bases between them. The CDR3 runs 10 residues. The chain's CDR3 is CSAREETQYF. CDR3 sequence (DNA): TGCAGCGCGCGAGAAGAGACCCAGTACTTC.

The CDR3 DNA is TGCGCCAGCAGCCTCGACAGGGGGTTCGGGGAGCTGTTTTTT. It codes for CASSLDRGFGELFF. The rearrangement links TRBV5-1 to TRBJ2-2; 9 positions agree with TRBD1. The CDR3 runs to 14 residues. Germline CDR1 is SGHRS and CDR2 is YFSETQ. J gave up 7 bases and V 4 bases, and 5 bases lay outside the gene matches.

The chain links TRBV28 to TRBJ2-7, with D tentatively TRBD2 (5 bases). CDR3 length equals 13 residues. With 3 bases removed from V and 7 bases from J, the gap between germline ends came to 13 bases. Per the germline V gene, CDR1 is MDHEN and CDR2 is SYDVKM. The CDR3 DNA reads TGTGCCAGCAGTTTGCAGAGGGTTCGGGAGCAGTACTTC. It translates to CASSLQRVREQYF.